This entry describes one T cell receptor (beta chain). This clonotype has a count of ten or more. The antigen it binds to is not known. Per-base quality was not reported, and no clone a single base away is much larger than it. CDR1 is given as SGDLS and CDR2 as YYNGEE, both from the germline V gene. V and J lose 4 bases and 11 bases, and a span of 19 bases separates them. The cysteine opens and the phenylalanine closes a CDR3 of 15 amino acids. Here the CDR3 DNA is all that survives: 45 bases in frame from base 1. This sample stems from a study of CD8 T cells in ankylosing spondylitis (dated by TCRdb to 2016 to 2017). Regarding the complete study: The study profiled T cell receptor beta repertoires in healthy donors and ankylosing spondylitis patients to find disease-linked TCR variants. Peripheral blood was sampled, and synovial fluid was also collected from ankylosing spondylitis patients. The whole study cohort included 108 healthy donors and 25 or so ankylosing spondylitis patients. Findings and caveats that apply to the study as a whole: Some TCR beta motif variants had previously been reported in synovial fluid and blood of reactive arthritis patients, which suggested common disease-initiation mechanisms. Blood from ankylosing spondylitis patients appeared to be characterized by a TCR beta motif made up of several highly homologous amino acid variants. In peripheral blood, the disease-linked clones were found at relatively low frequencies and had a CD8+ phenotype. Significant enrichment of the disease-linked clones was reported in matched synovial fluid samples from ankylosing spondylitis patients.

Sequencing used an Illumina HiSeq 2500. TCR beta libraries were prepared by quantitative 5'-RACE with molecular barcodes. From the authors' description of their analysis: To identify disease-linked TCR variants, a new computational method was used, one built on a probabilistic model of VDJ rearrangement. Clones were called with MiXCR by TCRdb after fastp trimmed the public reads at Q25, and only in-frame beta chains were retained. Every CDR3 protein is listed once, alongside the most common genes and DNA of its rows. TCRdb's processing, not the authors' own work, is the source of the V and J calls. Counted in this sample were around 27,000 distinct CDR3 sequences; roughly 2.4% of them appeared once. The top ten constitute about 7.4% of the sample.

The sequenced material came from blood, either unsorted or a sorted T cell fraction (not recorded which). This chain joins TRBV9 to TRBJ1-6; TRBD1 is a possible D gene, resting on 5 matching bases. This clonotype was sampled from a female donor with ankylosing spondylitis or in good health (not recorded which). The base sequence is TGTGCCAGCAGCCTGAGCGGGGGAACGGGGACACCCCTCCACTTT. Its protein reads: CASSLSGGTGTPLHF.